This record concerns one T cell receptor (beta chain) sequence. The repertoire was sequenced with immunoSEQ multiplex PCR; TCRdb's copy has only in-frame clones and lacks some. Of a few hundred thousand clones in the sample, roughly 88% are singletons; the top ten hold 1.5% to 2%. This sample was included in a study of blood T cell repertoires in COVID-19. Study as a whole: Material from acute and convalescent COVID-19 was sourced from the United States, Italy and Spain. Sources were T cells, B-cell-depleted T cells, or PBMCs; the material itself was cDNA or gDNA.

The CDR3 length is 13 residues. The V gene lost 1 base and the J gene lost 5 bases, with 6 bases spanning the gap. In germline, CDR1 is SGHVS, CDR2 FQNEAQ. This chain joins TRBV7-8 and TRBJ2-1, with D unclear. The TCR comes from a woman in her twenties or thirties with COVID-19, enrolled during active disease. Sequences were obtained from peripheral blood. For the CDR3, the DNA is TGTGCCAGCAGCTTAGTGGGCGACAATGAGCAGTTCTTC. Residues: CASSLVGDNEQFF.